Here is one TCR beta chain with its context. The junction shows a germline mismatch at one end, possibly a read error. CDR1 is MNHEY, CDR2 SVGEGT, per germline. CDR3 length equals 13 residues. Relying on iRepertoire HTBI primers and Arm-PCR of CDR3 regions, the team built TCR beta libraries. Each CDR3 protein is one row after TCRdb ran MiXCR on the multiplex PCR reads. The sample carries roughly 360,000 distinct CDR3 sequences, over 9.5% recorded once. Described time point: newly diagnosed GD, antithyroid drugs for less than 3 months. PBMC RNA served as the TCR library source. The sample is drawn from a study of regulatory T cells in long-lasting Graves disease. Study background: Graves' patients with a new diagnosis had received antithyroid drugs under 3 months.

The data also belong to a second study, concerning T cells in Graves' hyperthyroidism and ophthalmopathy.

The chain employs TRBV6-2 or TRBV6-3 and TRBJ2-1; 10 nucleotides agree with TRBD2. This material consisted of peripheral blood mononuclear cells (PBMCs), taken at new diagnosis, from a patient treated with antithyroid drugs. The TCR was taken from a young woman with Graves disease. In nucleotides, the CDR3 is TGTGCCAGCAGCCAGACCCTCTCCGGGACTAGCGTGTTC. Protein sequence: CASSQTLSGTSVF.